One and the same sample provided the 5 T cell receptor beta chains below, sequenced in a study of T cell responses to AZD1222 COVID-19 vaccine. Sequencing was performed with immunoSEQ multiplex PCR; in TCRdb, only in-frame clones are kept and a portion is missing. The sample has 120,000 to 150,000 clones, just over 90% seen once; the top ten hold 1.9%. The sequencing used peripheral blood, collected 28 days after the second AZD1222 dose. Receptors originate from an adult who received the AZD1222 COVID-19 vaccine.

DNA for the CDR3: TGCGCCAGCAGCTCCAAAACTAGCGGACTCTACGAGCAGTACTTC. Translated: CASSSKTSGLYEQYF. The chain carries TRBV5-1 and TRBJ2-7, with 8 bases identical to TRBD2. CDR3 length: 15 amino acids. Germline assignment: CDR1 SGHRS and CDR2 YFSETQ. The V gene end was trimmed by 3 bases and the J gene end by 3 bases; junction bases not matched to a gene: 8.

CDR3: CASRNGRFQNGEAFF. CDR3 nucleotide sequence: TGTGCCAGCCGGAACGGTCGTTTTCAGAACGGTGAAGCTTTCTTT. The chain uses TRBV6-5 and TRBJ1-1; D remains ambiguous. V lost 8 bases and J lost 7, with 23 bases in between. The CDR3 loop spans 15 amino acids. The V gene's germline CDR1 is MNHEY and CDR2 SVGAGI.

The V gene is TRBV18, the J gene TRBJ2-6, with D possibly called TRBD1 or TRBD2 (5 bases each). The CDR3 contains 19 residues. Germline V lookup: CDR1 KGHSH, CDR2 LQKENI. Trimming removed 1 base from V and 3 bases from J, with 19 bases in between. The CDR3 loop is CASSPLSGTPQFGANVLTF. The CDR3 bases are TGTGCCAGCTCACCACTTTCCGGGACCCCTCAATTTGGGGCCAACGTCCTGACTTTC.

V usage is TRBV14 and J usage is TRBJ1-2; TRBD1 aligns across 7 bases. Germline V gene data show CDR1 as SGHDN and CDR2 as FVKESK. The length of the CDR3 is 14 residues. With 0 bases clipped from V and 7 bases from J, the junction kept 5 bases outside the gene matches. Here the CDR3 DNA reads TGTGCCAGCAGCCAAGAGGAGGGGGCCGGTGGCTACACCTTC. Its protein is CASSQEEGAGGYTF.

The chain has TRBV12-3 or TRBV12-4 and TRBJ2-5; D is uncertain. V lost 3 bases and J lost 1, with 3 bases in between. The CDR3 sequence is 12 residues long. CDR3 sequence (DNA): TGTGCCAGCAGTTTTCCCCAAGAGACCCAGTACTTC. Its translation is CASSFPQETQYF.